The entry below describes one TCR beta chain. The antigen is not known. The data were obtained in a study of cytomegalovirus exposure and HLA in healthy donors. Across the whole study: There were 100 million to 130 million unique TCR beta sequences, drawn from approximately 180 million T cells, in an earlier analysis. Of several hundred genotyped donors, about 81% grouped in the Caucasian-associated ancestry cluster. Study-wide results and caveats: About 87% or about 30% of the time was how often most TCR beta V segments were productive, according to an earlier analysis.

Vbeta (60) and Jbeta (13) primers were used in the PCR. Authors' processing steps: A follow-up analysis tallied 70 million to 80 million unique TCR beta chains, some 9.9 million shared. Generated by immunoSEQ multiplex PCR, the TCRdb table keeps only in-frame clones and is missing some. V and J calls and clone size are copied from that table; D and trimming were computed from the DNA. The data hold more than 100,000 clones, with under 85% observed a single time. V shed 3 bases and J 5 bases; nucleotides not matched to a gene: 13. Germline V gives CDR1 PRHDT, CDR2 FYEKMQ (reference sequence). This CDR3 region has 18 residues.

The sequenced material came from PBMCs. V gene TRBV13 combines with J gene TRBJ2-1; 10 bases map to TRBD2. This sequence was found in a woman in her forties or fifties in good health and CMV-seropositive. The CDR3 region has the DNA TGTGCCAGCAGCTTTCCCGACGCTAGCGGGGGTTGGGACAATGAGCAGTTCTTC. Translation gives CASSFPDASGGWDNEQFF.